Below, 5 T cell receptor beta chains from the same sample are listed, as sequenced in a study of T cells in Graves' hyperthyroidism and ophthalmopathy. Using RNA transcripts as the source, TCR beta CDR3 regions were amplified. First-round RT-PCR targeting the TCR CDR3 was performed with the HTBI primer set. TCRdb used MiXCR to reprocess the multiplex PCR reads, holding one entry per CDR3 protein. The sample has approximately 600,000 distinct CDR3 sequences, approximately 14% seen once. Sequenced material: blood. The receptors come from a woman aged 18-30 years with Graves' ophthalmopathy.

In this sample, this clonotype turned up a few times. This chain links TRBV7-2 with TRBJ2-5; tentative D call: TRBD1 (5 bases). Trimming took off 1 base at V and 1 base at J, with 13 bases between the two ends. The CDR3 is made up of 16 amino acids. Germline loops: CDR1 SGHTA, CDR2 FQGNSA. CDR3 coding DNA: TGTGCCAGCAGCTTAGTAGCAGGGAACCTCCAAGAGACCCAGTACTTC. This codes for CASSLVAGNLQETQYF.

This sequence joins TRBV28 and TRBJ2-5, with 11 bases identical to TRBD1. This CDR3 comprises 15 residues. J gave up 5 bases and V 7 bases, and 9 bases lay outside the gene matches. Germline V gene sequence: CDR1 MDHEN, CDR2 SYDVKM. CDR3 sequence: CASTPGDRGRETQYF. In DNA form, the CDR3 reads TGTGCCAGCACCCCGGGGGACAGGGGGAGGGAGACCCAGTACTTC.

J is TRBJ2-5 and V is TRBV4-1; tentative D call: TRBD1 (5 bases). This CDR3 region has 17 residues. V shed 4 bases and J shed 4 bases, with 22 bases lying between them. Germline V lookup: CDR1 MGHRA, CDR2 YSYEKL. CDR3 protein: CASSREKGGANRETQYF. CDR3 DNA sequence: TGCGCCAGCAGCCGAGAAAAGGGTGGGGCGAATCGAGAGACCCAGTACTTC.

The sample holds many counts of this clonotype. The V call is TRBV7-2, the J call TRBJ2-1, with 9 positions matching TRBD1. The CDR3 is 14 residues long. Losses at the gene ends were 4 bases for V and 6 bases for J; bases not matched to a gene: 4. CDR1 is SGHTA and CDR2 is FQGNSA in the germline V gene. The CDR3 bases are TGTGCCAGCAGCTCGTACAGGGGGCCCAATGAGCAGTTCTTC. Translated, it gives CASSSYRGPNEQFF.

This clonotype was observed many times. The gene calls are TRBV27 and TRBJ2-3; no clear D gene. CDR3 length equals 15 residues. CDR1 MNHEY and CDR2 SMNVEV come from the germline V gene (reference sequence). Trimming cost V 4 bases and J 0 bases, with 11 bases left between them. The DNA for the CDR3 is TGTGCCAGCAGTTGGATGGGCATTAGCACAGATACGCAGTATTTT. Encoded protein: CASSWMGISTDTQYF.